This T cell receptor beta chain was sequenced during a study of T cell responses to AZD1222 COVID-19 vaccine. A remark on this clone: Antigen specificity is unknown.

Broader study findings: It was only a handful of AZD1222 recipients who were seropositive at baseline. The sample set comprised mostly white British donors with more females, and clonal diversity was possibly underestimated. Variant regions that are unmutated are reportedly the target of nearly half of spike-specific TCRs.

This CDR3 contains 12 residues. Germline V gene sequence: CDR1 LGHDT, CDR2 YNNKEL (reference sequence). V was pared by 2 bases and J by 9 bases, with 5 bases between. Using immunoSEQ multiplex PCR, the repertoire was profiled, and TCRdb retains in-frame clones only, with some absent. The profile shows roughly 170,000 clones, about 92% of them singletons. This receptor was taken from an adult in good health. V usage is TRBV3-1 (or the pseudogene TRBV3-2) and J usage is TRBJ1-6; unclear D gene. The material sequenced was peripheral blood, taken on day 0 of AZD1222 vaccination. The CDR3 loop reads CASSQLGSPLHF. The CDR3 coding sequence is TGTGCCAGCAGCCAACTCGGTTCACCCCTCCACTTT.